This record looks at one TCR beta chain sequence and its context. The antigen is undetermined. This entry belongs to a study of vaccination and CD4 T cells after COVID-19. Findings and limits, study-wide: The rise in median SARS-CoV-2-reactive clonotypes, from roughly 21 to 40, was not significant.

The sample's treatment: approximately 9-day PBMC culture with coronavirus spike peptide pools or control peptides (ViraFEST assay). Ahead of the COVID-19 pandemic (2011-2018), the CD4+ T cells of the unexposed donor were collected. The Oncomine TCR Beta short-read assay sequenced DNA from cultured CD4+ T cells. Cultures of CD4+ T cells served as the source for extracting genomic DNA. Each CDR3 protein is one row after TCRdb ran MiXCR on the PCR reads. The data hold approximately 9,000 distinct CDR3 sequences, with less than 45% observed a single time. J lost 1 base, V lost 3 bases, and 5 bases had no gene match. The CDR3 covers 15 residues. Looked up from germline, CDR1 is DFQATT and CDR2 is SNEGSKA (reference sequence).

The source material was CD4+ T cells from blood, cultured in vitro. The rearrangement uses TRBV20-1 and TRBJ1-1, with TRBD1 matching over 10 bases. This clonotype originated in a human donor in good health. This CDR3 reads CSARGQGYTNTEAFF. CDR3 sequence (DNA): TGCAGTGCTAGGGGACAGGGGTATACGAACACTGAAGCTTTCTTT.